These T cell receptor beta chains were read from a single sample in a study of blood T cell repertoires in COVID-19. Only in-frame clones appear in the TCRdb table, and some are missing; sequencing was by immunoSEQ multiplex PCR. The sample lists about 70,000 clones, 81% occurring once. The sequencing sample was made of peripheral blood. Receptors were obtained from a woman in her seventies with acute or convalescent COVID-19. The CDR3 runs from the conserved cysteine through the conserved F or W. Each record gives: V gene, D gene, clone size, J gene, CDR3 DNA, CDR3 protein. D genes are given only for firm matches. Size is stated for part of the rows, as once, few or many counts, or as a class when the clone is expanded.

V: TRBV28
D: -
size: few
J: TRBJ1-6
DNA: TGTGCCAGCAGTCTACACCGGCAGGGATCACCCCTCCACTTT
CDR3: CASSLHRQGSPLHF

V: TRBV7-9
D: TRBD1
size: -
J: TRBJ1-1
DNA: TGTGCCAGCAGCTTATTCCCCATCGGGACAGTCACTATTGAAGCTTTCTTT
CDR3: CASSLFPIGTVTIEAFF

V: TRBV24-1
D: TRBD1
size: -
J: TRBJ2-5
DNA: TGTGCCACCAGTGTAAGGGGGCAGCAAGAGACCCAGTACTTC
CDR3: CATSVRGQQETQYF

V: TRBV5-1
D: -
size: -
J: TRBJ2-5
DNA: TGCGCCAGCAGCTTGGGTCAGGGAACCCAAGAGACCCAGTACTTC
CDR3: CASSLGQGTQETQYF

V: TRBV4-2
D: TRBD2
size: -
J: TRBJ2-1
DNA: TGTGCCAGCAGCCAAGAAGGACTAGCGGGGTCGAGCTCCTACAATGAGCAGTTCTTC
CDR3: CASSQEGLAGSSSYNEQFF

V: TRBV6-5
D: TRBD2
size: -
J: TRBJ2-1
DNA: TGTGCCAGCAGTTACAGGGGACTAGCGGGTCATGAGCAGTTCTTC
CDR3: CASSYRGLAGHEQFF

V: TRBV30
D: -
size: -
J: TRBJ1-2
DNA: TGTGCCTGGAGTGTACAGGGATCCGCCTATGGCTACACCTTC
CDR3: CAWSVQGSAYGYTF

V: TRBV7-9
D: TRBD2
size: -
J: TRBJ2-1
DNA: TGTGCCAGCAGCTTAGCGTCGGGGGGTAATGAGCAGTTCTTC
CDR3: CASSLASGGNEQFF

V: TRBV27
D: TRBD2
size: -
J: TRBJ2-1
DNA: TGTGCCAGCAGTTTCTTACTAGCGGGAGTAACCAATGAGCAGTTCTTC
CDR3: CASSFLLAGVTNEQFF

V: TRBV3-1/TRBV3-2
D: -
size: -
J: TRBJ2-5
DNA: TGTGCCAGCAGCCACGGTACCCAAGAGACCCAGTACTTC
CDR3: CASSHGTQETQYF

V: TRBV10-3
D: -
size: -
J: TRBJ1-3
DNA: TGTGCCATCAGTGAGTCTACCCAGGTTCCCCTCGGTGGAAACACCATATATTTT
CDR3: CAISESTQVPLGGNTIYF

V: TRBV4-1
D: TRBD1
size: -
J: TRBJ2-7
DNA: TGCGCCAGCAGCCAAGTCAGGGGGATAGTCCACTACGAGCAGTACTTC
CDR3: CASSQVRGIVHYEQYF

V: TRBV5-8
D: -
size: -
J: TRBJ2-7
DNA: TGTGCCAGCAGCGCCGGGGGAGTCCGGCAGTACTTC
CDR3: CASSAGGVRQYF

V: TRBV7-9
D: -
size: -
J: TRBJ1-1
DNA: TGTGCCAGCACCCCCCTAGGGGGCACTGAAGCTTTCTTT
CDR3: CASTPLGGTEAFF

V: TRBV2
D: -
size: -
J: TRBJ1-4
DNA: TGTGCCACCCGACTGATGGCGGGTATCAATGAAAAACTGTTTTTT
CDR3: CATRLMAGINEKLFF

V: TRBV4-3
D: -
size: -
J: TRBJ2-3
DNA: TGCGCCAGCAGCCAAGAGTCAGGAAGCACAGATACGCAGTATTTT
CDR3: CASSQESGSTDTQYF

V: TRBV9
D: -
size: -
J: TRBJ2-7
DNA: TGTGCCAGCAGCTTAGGGCCCTCCTACGAGCAGTACTTC
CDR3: CASSLGPSYEQYF

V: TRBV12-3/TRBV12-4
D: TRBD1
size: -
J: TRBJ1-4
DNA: TGTGCCAGCAGCGGAGGGACAGGTGAAAAACTGTTTTTT
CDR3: CASSGGTGEKLFF

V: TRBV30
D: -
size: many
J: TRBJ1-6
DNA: TGTGCCTGGAGCCGCTTCGACGGTCCCGAGACTGGCTCACCCCTCCACTTT
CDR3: CAWSRFDGPETGSPLHF

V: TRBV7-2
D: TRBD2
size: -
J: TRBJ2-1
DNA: TGTGCCAGCAGCTTAAGTCTAGCGGAGAACAATGAGCAGTTCTTC
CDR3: CASSLSLAENNEQFF

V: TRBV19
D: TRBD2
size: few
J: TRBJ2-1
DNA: TGTGCCAGTAGATCGGCCAGCGGGACTTACAATGAGCAGTTCTTC
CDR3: CASRSASGTYNEQFF

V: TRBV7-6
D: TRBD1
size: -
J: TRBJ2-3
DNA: TGTGCCAGCAGTTTCCGGGACAGGGGCACAGATACGCAGTATTTT
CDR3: CASSFRDRGTDTQYF

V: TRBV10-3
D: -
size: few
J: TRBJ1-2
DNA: TGTGCCATCCCTGGGCCACAGGGTTACGGCTACACCTTC
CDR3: CAIPGPQGYGYTF

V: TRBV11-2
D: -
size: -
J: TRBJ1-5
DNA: TGTGCCAGCAGCCCCGACGGGGGACGACAGCCCCAGCATTTT
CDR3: CASSPDGGRQPQHF

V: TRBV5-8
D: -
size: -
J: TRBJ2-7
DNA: TGTGCCAGCAGCTTGTGGCAGGGCGCAATGGACGAGCAGTACTTC
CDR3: CASSLWQGAMDEQYF

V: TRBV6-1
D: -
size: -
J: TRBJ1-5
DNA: TGTGCCAGCAGTGAGGGCCTGACAGGCCCCAATCAGCCCCAGCATTTT
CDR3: CASSEGLTGPNQPQHF

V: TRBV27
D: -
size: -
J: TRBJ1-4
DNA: TGTGCCAGCAGTTTTTCCGCCAGGGCGAATGAAAAACTGTTTTTT
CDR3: CASSFSARANEKLFF